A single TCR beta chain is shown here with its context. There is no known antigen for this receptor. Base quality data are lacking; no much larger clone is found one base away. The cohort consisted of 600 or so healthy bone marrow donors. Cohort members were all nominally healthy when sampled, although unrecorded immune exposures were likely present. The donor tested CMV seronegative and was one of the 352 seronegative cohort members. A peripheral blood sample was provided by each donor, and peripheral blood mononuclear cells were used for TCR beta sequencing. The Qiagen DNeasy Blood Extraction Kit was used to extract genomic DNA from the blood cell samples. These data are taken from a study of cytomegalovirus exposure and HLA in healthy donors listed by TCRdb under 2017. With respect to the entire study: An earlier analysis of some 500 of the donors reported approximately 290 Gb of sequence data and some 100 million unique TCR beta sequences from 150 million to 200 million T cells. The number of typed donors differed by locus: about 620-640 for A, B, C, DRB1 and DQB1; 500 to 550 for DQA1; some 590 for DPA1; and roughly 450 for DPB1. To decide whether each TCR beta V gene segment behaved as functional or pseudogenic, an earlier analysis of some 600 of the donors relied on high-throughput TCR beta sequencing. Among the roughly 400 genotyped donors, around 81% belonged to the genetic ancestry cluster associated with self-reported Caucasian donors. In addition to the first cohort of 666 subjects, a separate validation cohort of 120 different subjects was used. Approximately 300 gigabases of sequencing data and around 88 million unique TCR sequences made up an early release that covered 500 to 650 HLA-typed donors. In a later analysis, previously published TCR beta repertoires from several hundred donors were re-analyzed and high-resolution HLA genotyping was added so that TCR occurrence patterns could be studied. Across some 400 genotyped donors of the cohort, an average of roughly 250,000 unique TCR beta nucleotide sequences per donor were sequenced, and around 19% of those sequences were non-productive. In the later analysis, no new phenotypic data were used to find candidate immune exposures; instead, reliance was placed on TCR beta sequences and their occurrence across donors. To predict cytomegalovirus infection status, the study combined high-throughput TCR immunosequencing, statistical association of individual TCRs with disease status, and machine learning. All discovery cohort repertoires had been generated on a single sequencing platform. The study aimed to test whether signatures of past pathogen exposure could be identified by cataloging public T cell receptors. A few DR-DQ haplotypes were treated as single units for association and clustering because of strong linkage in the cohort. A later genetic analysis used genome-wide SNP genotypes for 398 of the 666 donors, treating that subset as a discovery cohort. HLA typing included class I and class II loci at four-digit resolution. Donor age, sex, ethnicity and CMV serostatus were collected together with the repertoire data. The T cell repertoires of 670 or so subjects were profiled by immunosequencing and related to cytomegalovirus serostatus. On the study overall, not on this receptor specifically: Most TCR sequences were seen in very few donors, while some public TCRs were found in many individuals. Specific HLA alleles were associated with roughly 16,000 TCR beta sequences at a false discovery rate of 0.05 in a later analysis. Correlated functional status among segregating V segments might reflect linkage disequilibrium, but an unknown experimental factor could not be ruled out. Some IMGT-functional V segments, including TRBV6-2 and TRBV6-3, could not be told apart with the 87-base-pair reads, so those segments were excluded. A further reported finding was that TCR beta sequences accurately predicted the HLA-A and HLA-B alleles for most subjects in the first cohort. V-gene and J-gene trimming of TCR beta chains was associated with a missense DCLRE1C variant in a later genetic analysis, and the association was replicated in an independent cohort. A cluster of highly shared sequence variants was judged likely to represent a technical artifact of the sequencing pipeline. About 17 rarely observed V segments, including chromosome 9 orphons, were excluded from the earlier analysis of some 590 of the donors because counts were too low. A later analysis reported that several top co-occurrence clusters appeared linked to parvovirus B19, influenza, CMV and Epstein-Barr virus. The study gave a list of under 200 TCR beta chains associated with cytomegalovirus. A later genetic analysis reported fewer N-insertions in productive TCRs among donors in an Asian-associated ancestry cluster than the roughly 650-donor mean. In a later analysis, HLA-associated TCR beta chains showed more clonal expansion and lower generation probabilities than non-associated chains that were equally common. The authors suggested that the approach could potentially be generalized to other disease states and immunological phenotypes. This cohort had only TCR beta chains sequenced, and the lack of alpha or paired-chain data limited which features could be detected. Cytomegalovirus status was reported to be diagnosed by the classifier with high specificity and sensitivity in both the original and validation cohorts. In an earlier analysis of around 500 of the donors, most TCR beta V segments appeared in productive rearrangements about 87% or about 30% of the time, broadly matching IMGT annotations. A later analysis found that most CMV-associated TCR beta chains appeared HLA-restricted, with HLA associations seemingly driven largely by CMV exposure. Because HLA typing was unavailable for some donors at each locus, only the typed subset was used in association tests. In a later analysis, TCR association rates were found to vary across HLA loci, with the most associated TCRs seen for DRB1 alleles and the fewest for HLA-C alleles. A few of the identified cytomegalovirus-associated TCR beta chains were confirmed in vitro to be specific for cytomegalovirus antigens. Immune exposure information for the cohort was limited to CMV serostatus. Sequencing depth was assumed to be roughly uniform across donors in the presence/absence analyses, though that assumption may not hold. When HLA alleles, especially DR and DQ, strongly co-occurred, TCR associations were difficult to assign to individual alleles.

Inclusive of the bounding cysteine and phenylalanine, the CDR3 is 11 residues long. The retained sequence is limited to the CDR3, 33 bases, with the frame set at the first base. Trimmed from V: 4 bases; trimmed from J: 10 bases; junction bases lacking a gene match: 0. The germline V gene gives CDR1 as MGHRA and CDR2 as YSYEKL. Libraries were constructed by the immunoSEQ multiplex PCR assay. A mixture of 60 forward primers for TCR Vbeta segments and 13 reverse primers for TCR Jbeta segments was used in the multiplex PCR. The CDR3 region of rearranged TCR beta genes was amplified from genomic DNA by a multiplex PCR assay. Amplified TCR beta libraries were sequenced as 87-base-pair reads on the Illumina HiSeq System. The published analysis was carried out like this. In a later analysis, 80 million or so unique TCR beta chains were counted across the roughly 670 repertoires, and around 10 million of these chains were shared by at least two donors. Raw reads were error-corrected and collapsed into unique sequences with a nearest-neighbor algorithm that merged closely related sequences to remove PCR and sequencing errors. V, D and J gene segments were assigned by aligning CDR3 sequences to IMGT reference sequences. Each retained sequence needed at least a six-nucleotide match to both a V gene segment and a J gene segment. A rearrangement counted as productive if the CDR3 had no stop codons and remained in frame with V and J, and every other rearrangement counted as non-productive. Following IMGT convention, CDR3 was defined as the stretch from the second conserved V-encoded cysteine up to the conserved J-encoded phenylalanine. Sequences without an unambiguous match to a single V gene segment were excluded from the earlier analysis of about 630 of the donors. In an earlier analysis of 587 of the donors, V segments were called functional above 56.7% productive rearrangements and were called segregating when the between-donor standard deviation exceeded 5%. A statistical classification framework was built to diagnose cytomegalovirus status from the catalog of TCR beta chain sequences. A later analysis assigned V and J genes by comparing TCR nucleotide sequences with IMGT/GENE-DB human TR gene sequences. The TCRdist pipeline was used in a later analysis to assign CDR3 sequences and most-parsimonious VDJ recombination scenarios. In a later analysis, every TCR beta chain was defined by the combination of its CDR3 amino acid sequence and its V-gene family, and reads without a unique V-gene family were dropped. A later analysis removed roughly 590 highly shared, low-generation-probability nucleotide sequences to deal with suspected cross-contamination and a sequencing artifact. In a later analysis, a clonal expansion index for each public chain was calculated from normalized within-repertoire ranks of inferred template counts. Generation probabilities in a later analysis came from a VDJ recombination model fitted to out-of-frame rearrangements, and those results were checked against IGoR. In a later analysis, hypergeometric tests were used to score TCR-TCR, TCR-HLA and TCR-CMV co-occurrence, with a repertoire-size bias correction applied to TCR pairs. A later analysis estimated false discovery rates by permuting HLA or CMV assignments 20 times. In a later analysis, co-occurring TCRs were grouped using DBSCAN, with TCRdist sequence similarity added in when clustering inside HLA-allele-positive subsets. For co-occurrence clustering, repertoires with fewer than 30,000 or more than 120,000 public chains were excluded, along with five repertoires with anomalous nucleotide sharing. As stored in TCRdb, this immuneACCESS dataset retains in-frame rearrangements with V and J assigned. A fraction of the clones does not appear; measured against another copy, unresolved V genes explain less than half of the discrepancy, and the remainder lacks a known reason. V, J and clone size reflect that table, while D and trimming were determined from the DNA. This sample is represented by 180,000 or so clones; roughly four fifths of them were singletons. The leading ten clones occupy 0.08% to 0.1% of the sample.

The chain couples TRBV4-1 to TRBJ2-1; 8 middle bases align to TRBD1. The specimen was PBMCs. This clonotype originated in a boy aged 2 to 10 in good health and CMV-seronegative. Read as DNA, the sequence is TGCGCCAGCAGCCCAGGGGGCGAGCAGTTCTTC. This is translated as CASSPGGEQFF.